One and the same sample provided the 9 T cell receptor beta chains below, sequenced in a study of blood T cell repertoires in COVID-19. Repertoires were generated with immunoSEQ multiplex PCR, while TCRdb's copy carries only in-frame clones and drops some. The table lists fewer than 200,000 clones, about 83% of them singletons. Material: peripheral blood. The source of these receptors is a man aged 35 to 55 who had recovered from COVID-19.

On this clone: An end of the junction differs from the germline gene, which may be a read error. V is TRBV19 and J is TRBJ1-2; TRBD1 might be the D (6 bases). The CDR3 length is 10 residues. Germline loops: CDR1 LNHDA, CDR2 SQIVND (reference sequence). This CDR3 is CASSRTVKAF. Written as DNA, the CDR3 is TGTGCCAGTAGTAGGACAGTCAAGGCCTTC.

The table lists this clone with a few counts. This chain's CDR3 is CASKTGEDPEAFF. The CDR3 DNA reads TGTGCCAGCAAGACAGGGGAGGATCCTGAAGCTTTCTTT. This sequence joins TRBV12-3 or TRBV12-4 and TRBJ1-1, with 8 bases fitting TRBD1. The V segment lost 7 bases and the J segment 6 bases; nucleotides outside the gene matches: 7. This CDR3 has 13 amino acids.

This clone was found once. The V gene is TRBV27, the J gene TRBJ2-4; the D gene is possibly TRBD1 (6 bases). The V end was cut by 6 bases, the J end by 4 bases, with 16 bases between. Germline-derived CDR1 and CDR2 are MNHEY and SMNVEV (reference sequence). The CDR3 extends over 15 amino acids. CDR3 DNA: TGTGCCAGCAGGCTAGCCGGGACACCGAAAAACATTCAGTACTTC. Its protein is CASRLAGTPKNIQYF.

This chain links TRBV4-2 with TRBJ2-2, with 9 bases fitting TRBD2. V trimming: 3 bases; J trimming: 7 bases; junction bases outside the gene matches: 6. This CDR3 is built from 15 residues. The germline CDR1 and CDR2 sequences are LGHNA and YNFKEQ. CDR3 DNA: TGTGCCAGCAGCCATATAGCGGGAGCTGGCGGGGAGCTGTTTTTT. Protein product: CASSHIAGAGGELFF.

The rearrangement uses TRBV25-1 and TRBJ2-1; D is unresolved. The germline gives CDR1 MGHDK, CDR2 SYGVNS. The CDR3 covers 11 residues. V was cut by 5 bases and J by 4 bases, with 3 bases left in between. As DNA, the CDR3 is TGTGCCAGCAGTCTGTACAATGAGCAGTTCTTC. Protein product: CASSLYNEQFF.

The V and J genes are TRBV29-1 and TRBJ2-7; 9 nucleotides agree with TRBD1. Germline values: CDR1 SQVTM, CDR2 ANQGSEA. V lost 0 bases and J lost 6; bases outside the gene matches: 9. The CDR3 extends over 15 amino acids. DNA for the CDR3: TGCAGCGTTGAAGATCGGGACAGGGAACAGCTCGAGCAGTACTTC. Amino acids: CSVEDRDREQLEQYF.

The genes are TRBV7-9 and TRBJ2-5; the D gene is possibly TRBD1 (5 bases). V lost 2 bases to trimming and J lost 3 bases, with 7 bases between them. The CDR3 is made up of 13 amino acids. The V gene's germline CDR1 is SEHNR and CDR2 FQNEAQ (reference sequence). The CDR3 DNA reads TGTGCCAGCAGCTTACAGGGTGAAGAGACCCAGTACTTC. Protein: CASSLQGEETQYF.

The V gene is TRBV4-2, the J gene TRBJ2-5; D perhaps matches TRBD2 (6 bases). Trimming took off 4 bases at V and 5 bases at J, with 20 bases between the two ends. From germline, CDR1 is LGHNA and CDR2 YNFKEQ. This CDR3 spans 16 amino acids. Here the CDR3 reads CASSLSGTSPLETQYF. For the CDR3, the DNA is TGTGCCAGCAGCCTCTCCGGGACTTCTCCTCTGGAGACCCAGTACTTC.

The V gene is TRBV19, the J gene TRBJ1-1; the D gene is possibly TRBD1 (6 bases). There are 13 residues in the CDR3. CDR1 and CDR2 (germline): LNHDA, SQIVND (reference sequence). V was cut by 7 bases and J by 0 bases, with 9 bases left in between. In DNA, the CDR3 is TGTGCCAGTAAACAGGGCGTGAACACTGAAGCTTTCTTT. It yields the protein CASKQGVNTEAFF.